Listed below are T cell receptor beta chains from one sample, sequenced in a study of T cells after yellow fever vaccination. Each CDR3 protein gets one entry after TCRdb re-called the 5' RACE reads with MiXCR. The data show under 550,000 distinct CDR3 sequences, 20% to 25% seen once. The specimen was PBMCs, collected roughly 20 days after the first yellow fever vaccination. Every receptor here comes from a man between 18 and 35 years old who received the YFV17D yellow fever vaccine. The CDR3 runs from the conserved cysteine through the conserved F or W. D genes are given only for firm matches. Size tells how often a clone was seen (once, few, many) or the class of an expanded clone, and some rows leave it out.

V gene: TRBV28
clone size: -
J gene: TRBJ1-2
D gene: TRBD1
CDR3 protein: CASSVDRDHYGYTF
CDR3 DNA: TGTGCCAGCAGTGTGGACAGGGACCACTATGGCTACACCTTC

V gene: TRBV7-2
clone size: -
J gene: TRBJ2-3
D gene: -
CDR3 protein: CASSLPPRVSTDTQYF
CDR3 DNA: TGTGCCAGCAGCTTACCCCCACGGGTAAGCACAGATACGCAGTATTTT

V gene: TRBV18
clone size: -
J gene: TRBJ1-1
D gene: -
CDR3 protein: CASSPNVNTEAFF
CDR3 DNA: TGTGCCAGCTCACCCAATGTTAACACTGAAGCTTTCTTT

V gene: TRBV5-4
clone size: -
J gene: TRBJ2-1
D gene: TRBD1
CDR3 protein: CASSWTGRGEQFF
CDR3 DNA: TGTGCCAGCAGCTGGACAGGCCGGGGTGAGCAGTTCTTC

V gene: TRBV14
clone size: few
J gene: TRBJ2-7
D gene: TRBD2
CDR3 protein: CASSPHAAGGSWEQYF
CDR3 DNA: TGTGCCAGCAGCCCCCACGCGGCGGGGGGATCTTGGGAGCAGTACTTC

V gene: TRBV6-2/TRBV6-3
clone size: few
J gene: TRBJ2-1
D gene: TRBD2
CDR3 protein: CASSSPGGVGYNEQFF
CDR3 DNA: TGTGCCAGCAGCTCCCCGGGGGGGGTCGGCTACAATGAGCAGTTCTTC

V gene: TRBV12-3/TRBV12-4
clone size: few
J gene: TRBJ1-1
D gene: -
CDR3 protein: CASSFQYTEAFF
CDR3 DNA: TGTGCCAGCAGTTTCCAGTACACTGAAGCTTTCTTT

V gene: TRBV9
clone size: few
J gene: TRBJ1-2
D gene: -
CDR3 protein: CASSTAGKSNYGYTF
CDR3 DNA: TGTGCCAGCAGCACAGCAGGGAAGTCTAACTATGGCTACACCTTC

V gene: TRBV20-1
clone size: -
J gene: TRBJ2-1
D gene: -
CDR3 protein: CSATRDTYNEQFF
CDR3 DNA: TGCAGTGCTACCCGGGACACTTACAATGAGCAGTTCTTC

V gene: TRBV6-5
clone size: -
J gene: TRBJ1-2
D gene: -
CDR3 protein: CASSYSTGAYTF
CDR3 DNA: TGTGCCAGCAGTTACTCGACGGGGGCGTACACCTTC

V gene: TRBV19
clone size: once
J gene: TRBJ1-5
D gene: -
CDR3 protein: CASRAGWDQPQHF
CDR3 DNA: TGTGCCAGTCGGGCAGGTTGGGATCAGCCCCAGCATTTT

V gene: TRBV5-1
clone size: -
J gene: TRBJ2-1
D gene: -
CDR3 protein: CASSVGQLDNEQFF
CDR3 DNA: TGCGCCAGCAGTGTCGGACAACTAGACAATGAGCAGTTCTTC

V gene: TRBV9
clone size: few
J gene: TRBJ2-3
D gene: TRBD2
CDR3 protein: CASSALAGGADTQYF
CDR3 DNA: TGTGCCAGCAGCGCCCTAGCGGGGGGAGCAGATACGCAGTATTTT

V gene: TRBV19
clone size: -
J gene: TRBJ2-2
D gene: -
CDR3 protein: CATTPRVNTGELFF
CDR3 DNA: TGTGCCACTACCCCCAGGGTCAACACCGGGGAGCTGTTTTTT

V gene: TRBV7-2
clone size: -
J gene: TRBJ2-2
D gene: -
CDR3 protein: CASSKTGRGTGELFF
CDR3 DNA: TGTGCCAGCAGCAAAACAGGGCGCGGTACCGGGGAGCTGTTTTTT

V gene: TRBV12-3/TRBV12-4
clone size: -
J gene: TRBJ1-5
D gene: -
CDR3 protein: CASSFSGGDQPQHF
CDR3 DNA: TGTGCCAGCAGTTTCTCGGGGGGAGATCAGCCCCAGCATTTT

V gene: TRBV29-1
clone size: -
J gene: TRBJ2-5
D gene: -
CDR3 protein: CSVEDRPGSETQYF
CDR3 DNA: TGCAGCGTTGAAGATCGTCCCGGAAGCGAGACCCAGTACTTC

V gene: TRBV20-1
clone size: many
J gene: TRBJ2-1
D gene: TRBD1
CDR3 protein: CSATSLDREPLSLGNEQFF
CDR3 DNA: TGCAGTGCTACCTCCCTGGACAGGGAACCTTTATCACTGGGCAATGAGCAGTTCTTC

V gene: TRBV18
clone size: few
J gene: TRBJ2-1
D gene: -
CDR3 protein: CASSVDTGGNEQFF
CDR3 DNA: TGTGCCAGCTCAGTAGACACTGGGGGTAATGAGCAGTTCTTC

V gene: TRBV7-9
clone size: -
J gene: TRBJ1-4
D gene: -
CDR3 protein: CASSFTEAEKLFF
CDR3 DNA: TGTGCCAGCAGCTTTACGGAGGCAGAAAAACTGTTTTTT

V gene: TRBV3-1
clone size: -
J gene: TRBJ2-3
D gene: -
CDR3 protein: CASSQDFIRGASTDTQYF
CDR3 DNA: TGTGCCAGCAGCCAAGATTTCATCAGGGGGGCTAGCACAGATACGCAGTATTTT

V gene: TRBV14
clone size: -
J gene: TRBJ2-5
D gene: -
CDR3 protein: CASRRMIQETQYF
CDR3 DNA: TGTGCCAGCCGTCGAATGATCCAAGAGACCCAGTACTTC

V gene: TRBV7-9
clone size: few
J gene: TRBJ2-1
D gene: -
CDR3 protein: CASSLGRRGLDEQFF
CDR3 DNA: TGTGCCAGCAGCTTGGGTAGGAGGGGTCTCGATGAGCAGTTCTTC

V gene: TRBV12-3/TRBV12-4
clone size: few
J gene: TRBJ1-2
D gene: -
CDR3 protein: CASSSRANYGYTF
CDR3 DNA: TGTGCCAGCAGCAGCAGGGCAAACTATGGCTACACCTTC

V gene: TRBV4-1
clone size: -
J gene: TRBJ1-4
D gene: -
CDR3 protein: CASSQASGEKLFF
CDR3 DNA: TGCGCCAGCAGCCAAGCGTCCGGTGAAAAACTGTTTTTT

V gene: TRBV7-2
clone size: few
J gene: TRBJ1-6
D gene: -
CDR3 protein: CASSLFGNSPLHF
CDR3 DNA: TGTGCCAGCAGCTTATTCGGAAATTCACCCCTCCACTTT

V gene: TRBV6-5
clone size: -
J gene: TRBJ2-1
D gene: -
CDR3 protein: CASSYIGQEQFF
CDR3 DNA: TGTGCCAGCAGTTACATCGGACAAGAGCAGTTCTTC

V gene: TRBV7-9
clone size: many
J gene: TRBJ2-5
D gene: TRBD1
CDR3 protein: CASSTTGGQETQYF
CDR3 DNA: TGTGCCAGCAGCACGACAGGGGGGCAAGAGACCCAGTACTTC

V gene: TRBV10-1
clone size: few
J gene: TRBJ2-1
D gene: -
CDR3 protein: CASSEPGAREQFF
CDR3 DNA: TGCGCCAGCAGTGAGCCGGGGGCGCGGGAGCAGTTCTTC

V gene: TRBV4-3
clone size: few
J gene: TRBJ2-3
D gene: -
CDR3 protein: CASSRHRTGSSTDTQYF
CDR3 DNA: TGCGCCAGCAGCCGACACCGAACAGGGTCTAGCACAGATACGCAGTATTTT

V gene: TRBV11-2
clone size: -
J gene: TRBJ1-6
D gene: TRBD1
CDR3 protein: CASSEGQDQSSYNSPLHF
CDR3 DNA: TGTGCCAGCAGCGAGGGACAGGACCAAAGCTCCTATAATTCACCCCTCCACTTT

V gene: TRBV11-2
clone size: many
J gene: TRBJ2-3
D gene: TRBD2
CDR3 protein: CASSPRTSGGAGDTQYF
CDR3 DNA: TGTGCCAGCAGCCCCCGGACTAGCGGGGGGGCGGGGGATACGCAGTATTTT

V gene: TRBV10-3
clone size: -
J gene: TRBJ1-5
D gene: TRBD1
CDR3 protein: CAIRGQGDNQPQHF
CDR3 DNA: TGTGCCATCAGAGGACAGGGAGACAATCAGCCCCAGCATTTT

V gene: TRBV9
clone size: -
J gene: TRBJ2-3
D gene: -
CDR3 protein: CASSVAGGLSDTQYF
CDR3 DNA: TGTGCCAGCAGCGTAGCGGGGGGCCTTTCAGATACGCAGTATTTT

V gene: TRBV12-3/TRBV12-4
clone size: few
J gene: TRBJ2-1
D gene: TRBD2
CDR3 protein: CASSFSGGADEQFF
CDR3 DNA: TGTGCCAGCAGTTTTAGCGGGGGGGCGGACGAGCAGTTCTTC

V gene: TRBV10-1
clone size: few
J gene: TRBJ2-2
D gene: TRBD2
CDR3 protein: CASSAWAGSGGAGELFF
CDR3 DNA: TGCGCCAGCAGTGCGTGGGCCGGCTCGGGGGGGGCCGGGGAGCTGTTTTTT

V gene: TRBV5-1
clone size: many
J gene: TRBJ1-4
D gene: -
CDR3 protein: CASSRGVTNEKLFF
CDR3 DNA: TGCGCCAGCAGCCGAGGGGTAACTAATGAAAAACTGTTTTTT

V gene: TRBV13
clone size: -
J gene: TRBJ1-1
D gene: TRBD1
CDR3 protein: CASRTGQGDTEAFF
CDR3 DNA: TGTGCCAGCAGAACGGGACAGGGAGACACTGAAGCTTTCTTT

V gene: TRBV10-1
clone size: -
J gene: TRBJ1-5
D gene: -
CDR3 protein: CASRLYLLWHQPQHF
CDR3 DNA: TGCGCCAGCAGACTCTACCTACTATGGCACCAGCCCCAGCATTTT

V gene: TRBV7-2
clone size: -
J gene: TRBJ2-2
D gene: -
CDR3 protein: CASSLGLLANTGELFF
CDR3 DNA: TGTGCCAGCAGCTTAGGACTGCTAGCTAACACCGGGGAGCTGTTTTTT